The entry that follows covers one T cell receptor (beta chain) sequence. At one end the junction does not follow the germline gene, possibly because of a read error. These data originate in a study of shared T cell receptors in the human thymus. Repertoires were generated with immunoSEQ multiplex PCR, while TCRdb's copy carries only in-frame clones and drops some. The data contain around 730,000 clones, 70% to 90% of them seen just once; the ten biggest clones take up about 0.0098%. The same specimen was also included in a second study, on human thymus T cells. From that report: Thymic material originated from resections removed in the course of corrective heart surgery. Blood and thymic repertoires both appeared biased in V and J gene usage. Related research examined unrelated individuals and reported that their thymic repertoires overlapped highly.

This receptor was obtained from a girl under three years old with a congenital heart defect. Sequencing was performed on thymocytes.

This CDR3 is CASGLVPETDTQCF. The CDR3 DNA reads as TGTGCTAGTGGTTTGGTGCCCGAAACAGATACGCAGTGTTTT. The chain has TRBV12-5 and TRBJ2-3, with no clear D. CDR1 is LGHNT and CDR2 is FRNRAP in the germline V gene. The length of the CDR3 is 14 residues.